The 14 T cell receptor beta chains listed next were all sequenced from one sample in a study of neurological immune-mediated disorders. TCRdb re-derived calls from the 5' RACE reads in MiXCR, one entry per CDR3 protein. The table includes 20,000 to 25,000 distinct CDR3 sequences, more than 14% detected once. The sequencing sample was made of PBMCs. The source of these receptors is a female donor with HTLV-1-associated myelopathy (HAM/TSP).

In its sample, this clonotype was seen many times. J is TRBJ2-1 and V is TRBV11-1, with 9 bases aligning to TRBD2. CDR3 size: 17 residues. Germline V gene data show CDR1 as SGHAT and CDR2 as FQDESV (reference sequence). The junction had 16 bases not matched to a gene; V was cut back by 5 bases and J by 8 bases. The CDR3 loop is CASSTLSGRGGTDEQFF. The CDR3 DNA reads TGTGCCAGCAGCACACTTAGCGGGCGGGGGGGCACGGATGAGCAGTTCTTC.

This clonotype was counted at least ten times. This sequence joins TRBV7-2 and TRBJ2-7, with D possibly TRBD1 on 5 matching bases. CDR3 length: 14 amino acids. Trimming removed 5 bases from V and 0 bases from J, with 11 bases in between. Germline CDR1 SGHTA, CDR2 FQGNSA. The chain's CDR3 is CASSPQGASYEQYF. Written as DNA, the CDR3 is TGTGCCAGCAGCCCCCAAGGGGCCTCCTACGAGCAGTACTTC.

This clonotype occurred many times. V usage is TRBV7-2 and J usage is TRBJ2-1; 9 nucleotides agree with TRBD2. The CDR3 runs 15 residues. Losses at the gene ends were 2 bases for V and 4 bases for J; bases not matched to a gene: 3. Germline CDR1 reads SGHTA; CDR2 reads FQGNSA. The CDR3 DNA follows: TGTGCCAGCAGCTTAAGTAGCGGGGGTTACAATGAGCAGTTCTTC. As protein: CASSLSSGGYNEQFF.

This clonotype showed up many times. The chain joins TRBV20-1 to TRBJ2-7; TRBD1 is a possible D gene (6 bases). From germline, CDR1 is DFQATT and CDR2 SNEGSKA (reference sequence). V shed 1 base and J shed 0 bases, with 13 bases lying between them. This CDR3 is built from 15 residues. CDR3 sequence reads: CSARATGLSSYEQYF. The CDR3 DNA follows: TGCAGTGCTAGAGCGACAGGTCTTAGCTCCTACGAGCAGTACTTC.

Ten or more counts support this clonotype. This chain links TRBV2 with TRBJ2-7; D ambiguous. The V end lost 3 bases, the J end lost 0 bases, and 9 bases lay between the germline ends. Germline CDR1 reads SNHLY; CDR2 reads FYNNEI. The CDR3 spans 14 residues. CDR3 protein: CASSEDLSSYEQYF. For the CDR3, the DNA is TGTGCCAGCAGTGAGGATCTTAGCTCCTACGAGCAGTACTTC.

This clonotype was observed at least ten times. The rearrangement uses TRBV7-2 and TRBJ2-7; D may be TRBD2 (6 bases). CDR1 and CDR2 (germline): SGHTA, FQGNSA. With 3 bases removed from V and 2 bases from J, the gap between germline ends came to 14 bases. This CDR3 has 15 amino acids. The CDR3 here is CASSFTSSRTYEQYF. Written as DNA, the CDR3 is TGTGCCAGCAGCTTCACTAGCTCCCGAACCTACGAGCAGTACTTC.

This clonotype was counted between two and nine times. V and J are TRBV27 and TRBJ1-6, with D hard to call. The CDR3 is made up of 14 amino acids. Trimming took 3 bases from V and 7 from J, leaving 10 bases between them. Per germline, CDR1 MNHEY and CDR2 SMNVEV (reference sequence). This CDR3 is CASSFRLGNSPLHF. Written as DNA, the CDR3 is TGTGCCAGCAGTTTCAGGCTGGGGAATTCACCCCTCCACTTT.

This clonotype has a count of ten or more. The chain joins TRBV7-2 to TRBJ2-5; 9 bases line up with TRBD2. CDR1 SGHTA and CDR2 FQGNSA come from the germline V gene. The junction had 11 bases not matched to a gene; V was cut back by 2 bases and J by 4 bases. The CDR3 is 17 amino acids. The CDR3 nucleotides read TGTGCCAGCAGCTTATTTGCTCGCGGGGGGGCGAGAGAGACCCAGTACTTC. It encodes CASSLFARGGARETQYF.

The chain carries TRBV20-1 and TRBJ2-5; D is unresolved. With 1 base removed from V and 4 bases from J, the gap between germline ends came to 7 bases. CDR3 length: 12 residues. Germline lookup yields CDR1 DFQATT and CDR2 SNEGSKA (reference sequence). This CDR3 reads CSARAVGETQYF. CDR3 in DNA: TGCAGTGCTAGAGCGGTTGGAGAGACCCAGTACTTC.

The sample holds many counts of this clonotype. The chain employs TRBV20-1 and TRBJ2-2; 8 bases are a match to TRBD1. Germline loops: CDR1 DFQATT, CDR2 SNEGSKA (reference sequence). The J segment lost 6 bases and the V segment lost 6 bases, leaving 3 bases of the junction unmatched. The CDR3 consists of 12 residues. CDR3 bases: TGCAGTGCAAGGACAGGGCCCGGGGAGCTGTTTTTT. Translating it yields CSARTGPGELFF.

This clonotype is classed as large. The rearrangement joins TRBV20-1 to TRBJ2-3, with 8 bases matching TRBD1. This CDR3 contains 15 residues. Germline CDR1 reads DFQATT; CDR2 reads SNEGSKA (reference sequence). The J segment lost 1 base and the V segment lost 6 bases, leaving 9 bases of the junction unmatched. The CDR3 DNA sequence: TGCAGTGCCAACTCCGGGGGACAGGGCACAGATACGCAGTATTTT. This encodes CSANSGGQGTDTQYF.

The V gene is TRBV19, the J gene TRBJ2-3; D not certain. Germline V lookup: CDR1 LNHDA, CDR2 SQIVND (reference sequence). V lost 3 bases to trimming and J lost 4 bases, with 8 bases between them. This CDR3 spans 13 amino acids. The chain's CDR3 is CASSIRLADTQYF. As DNA, the CDR3 is TGTGCCAGTAGTATTAGGCTCGCAGATACGCAGTATTTT.

This clonotype was seen many times. The chain uses TRBV20-1 and TRBJ2-3; 8 bases are a match to TRBD2. Germline assignment: CDR1 DFQATT and CDR2 SNEGSKA (reference sequence). The length of the CDR3 is 16 residues. J lost 2 bases, V lost 0 bases, and 7 bases had no gene match. CDR3 sequence (DNA): TGCAGTGCTAGAGATGGAGCGGGAGCGCTCACAGATACGCAGTATTTT. This translates into CSARDGAGALTDTQYF.

This clonotype showed up many times. The V gene is TRBV20-1, the J gene TRBJ2-5; no definite D call. The germline V and J ends were trimmed by 1 base and 4 bases, with 10 bases remaining between them. The CDR3 runs to 13 residues. Germline lookup yields CDR1 DFQATT and CDR2 SNEGSKA (reference sequence). CDR3: CSARAGSRETQYF. CDR3 DNA sequence: TGCAGTGCTAGAGCAGGTAGCAGAGAGACCCAGTACTTC.